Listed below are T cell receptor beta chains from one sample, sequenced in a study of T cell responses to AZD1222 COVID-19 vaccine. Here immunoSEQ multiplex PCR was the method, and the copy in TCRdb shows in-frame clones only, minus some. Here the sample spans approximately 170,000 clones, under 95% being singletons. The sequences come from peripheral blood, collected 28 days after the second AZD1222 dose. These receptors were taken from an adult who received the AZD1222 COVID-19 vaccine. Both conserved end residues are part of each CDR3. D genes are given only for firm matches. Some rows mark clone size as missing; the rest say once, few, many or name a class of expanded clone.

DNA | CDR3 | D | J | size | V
TGTGCCAGTAGTATAGGAGGAGGGAGGAACACTGAAGCTTTCTTT | CASSIGGGRNTEAFF | . | TRBJ1-1 | . | TRBV19
TGTGCCAGCTCAGTAATGGCGGGGGCCATGAACACTGAAGCTTTCTTT | CASSVMAGAMNTEAFF | . | TRBJ1-1 | . | TRBV18
TGCGCCAGCAGCTTGCGTACAGGGGACACTGAAGCTTTCTTT | CASSLRTGDTEAFF | TRBD1 | TRBJ1-1 | . | TRBV5-1
TGTGCCACCAGCACACAGGTGGGATTTGAGCAGTTCTTC | CATSTQVGFEQFF | . | TRBJ2-1 | . | TRBV15
TGTGCTAGTGGACCTCAGGCGGCCCTAAGGGGGGGCTACACCTTC | CASGPQAALRGGYTF | . | TRBJ1-2 | . | TRBV12-5
TGTGCCAGCAGTCCACAGGGGGTCGGAAACACCATATATTTT | CASSPQGVGNTIYF | TRBD1 | TRBJ1-3 | once | TRBV6-6
TGCGCCAGCAGCCAACCAGGGGGTCGTAACACCGGGGAGCTGTTTTTT | CASSQPGGRNTGELFF | TRBD1 | TRBJ2-2 | . | TRBV4-1
TGTGCCAGCAGCGTTCAAGTCGAGAATGAGCAGTTCTTC | CASSVQVENEQFF | . | TRBJ2-1 | . | TRBV9
TGTGCCAGCTTAAGCTCTGCTAATGAAAAACTGTTTTTT | CASLSSANEKLFF | . | TRBJ1-4 | . | TRBV7-9
TGTGCCAGCAGCGTCGGCGGCACCGGGGAGCTGTTTTTT | CASSVGGTGELFF | . | TRBJ2-2 | . | TRBV9
TGTGCCAGTAGTAAACTAGCGGGGGGCCTAAGCACAGATACGCAGTATTTT | CASSKLAGGLSTDTQYF | TRBD2 | TRBJ2-3 | . | TRBV19
TGCGCCAGCAGCCGAACCACAGGCCGTCGACTCTTTAATGAAAAACTGTTTTTT | CASSRTTGRRLFNEKLFF | . | TRBJ1-4 | . | TRBV4-1
TGTGCCAGCAGCTTATCGCAGGCACCCTACGAGCAGTACTTC | CASSLSQAPYEQYF | . | TRBJ2-7 | . | TRBV7-2
TGTGCCAGCAGAATCCCCCCCAGGGGCCGTCCGAGCATCCCCCAGCATTTT | CASRIPPRGRPSIPQHF | . | TRBJ1-5 | . | TRBV6-4
TGTGCCAGCAGCGTAGGGGCAACTAATGAAAAACTGTTTTTT | CASSVGATNEKLFF | . | TRBJ1-4 | . | TRBV9
TGTGCCAGCAGTGAAGAATGGGGGAGCAATCAGCCCCAGCATTTT | CASSEEWGSNQPQHF | . | TRBJ1-5 | . | TRBV6-1
TGTGCCAGCAGTTACTCGCCATTAGGTAATGAGCAGTTCTTC | CASSYSPLGNEQFF | . | TRBJ2-1 | . | TRBV6-5
TGTGCCAGCAGCCAACAAGAAAATCAGCCCCAGCATTTT | CASSQQENQPQHF | . | TRBJ1-5 | . | TRBV3-1/TRBV3-2
TGTGCCAGTAGTATATTGGGGAACACTGAAGCTTTCTTT | CASSILGNTEAFF | . | TRBJ1-1 | . | TRBV19
TGTGCCAGCAGCCCATGGGGGAACACCGGGGAGCTGTTTTTT | CASSPWGNTGELFF | . | TRBJ2-2 | . | TRBV11-2
TGTGCCAGCAGTAGCAGGGTCGGACTGGTGAAGACTGAAGCTTTCTTT | CASSSRVGLVKTEAFF | . | TRBJ1-1 | . | TRBV27
TGCGCCAGCAGCTCCGGGACAGGGGGCTTTGAGCAGTTCTTC | CASSSGTGGFEQFF | TRBD1 | TRBJ2-1 | . | TRBV4-1
TGTGCCAGCAGTTACCTTCCGAAGACCAATGAGCAGTTCTTC | CASSYLPKTNEQFF | . | TRBJ2-1 | . | TRBV6-6
TGTGCCACTACAGACGGGGGACAGGACTACAATGAGCAGTTCTTC | CATTDGGQDYNEQFF | TRBD1 | TRBJ2-1 | . | TRBV19
TGTGCCATCAGTGAGTCGGGGACAGGGTTGAACACTGAAGCTTTCTTT | CAISESGTGLNTEAFF | TRBD1 | TRBJ1-1 | . | TRBV10-3
TGTGCCAGCAGCTCACCACCTTTGGACACTGAAGCTTTCTTT | CASSSPPLDTEAFF | . | TRBJ1-1 | . | TRBV7-9
TGTGCCATCAACAGGGGGCTTATGTACACTGAAGCTTTCTTT | CAINRGLMYTEAFF | TRBD1 | TRBJ1-1 | . | TRBV10-3
TGTGCCAGCAGCCAAAGGGGGGCCCCCACCGGGGAGCTGTTTTTT | CASSQRGAPTGELFF | . | TRBJ2-2 | . | TRBV3-1/TRBV3-2
TGCGCCAGCAGCTTGGGACTAGCGCCGGGTTTCGACGAGCAGTACTTC | CASSLGLAPGFDEQYF | TRBD2 | TRBJ2-7 | . | TRBV5-1
TGTGCCAGCGGGAGGGCGAATGTAGAAAAACTGTTTTTT | CASGRANVEKLFF | . | TRBJ1-4 | . | TRBV5-6
TGTGCCAGCAGTTTCCGGGGCCCCTCCTATAATTCACCCCTCCACTTT | CASSFRGPSYNSPLHF | . | TRBJ1-6 | . | TRBV2
TGTGCCAGCAGCGGACTCGGGTCACAGGAGACCCAGTACTTC | CASSGLGSQETQYF | . | TRBJ2-5 | . | TRBV9
TGCGCCAGCAGCTTGGGACAGGGGGGACGAAGAAACACCATATATTTT | CASSLGQGGRRNTIYF | TRBD1 | TRBJ1-3 | . | TRBV5-1
TGTGCCAGCAGAACAATCCAGGGGTCCCATGAAAAACTGTTTTTT | CASRTIQGSHEKLFF | . | TRBJ1-4 | . | TRBV6-5
TGTGCCAGTAGTATCGCGACAGGGGGCCACGGGGAGCTGTTTTTT | CASSIATGGHGELFF | TRBD1 | TRBJ2-2 | . | TRBV19
TGTGCCAGCAGCCAAGATATGATGGACACTGAAGCTTTCTTT | CASSQDMMDTEAFF | . | TRBJ1-1 | once | TRBV3-1/TRBV3-2
TGTGCCAGCAGCTTGACAGGGATTCACTATGGCTACACCTTC | CASSLTGIHYGYTF | TRBD1 | TRBJ1-2 | . | TRBV7-9
TGTGCCAGCAGCTTACTCAGGGACACTGAAGCTTTCTTT | CASSLLRDTEAFF | . | TRBJ1-1 | . | TRBV7-2
TGCGCCAGCAGTGACGGGCAGTCGATTGGCTACACCTTC | CASSDGQSIGYTF | . | TRBJ1-2 | once | TRBV10-2
TGCGCCAGCAGTGATGGGACAGGACACGAGCAGTACTTC | CASSDGTGHEQYF | TRBD1 | TRBJ2-7 | . | TRBV10-1
TGTGCCAGCAGCCCTCCTCAGGGGTACACTGAAGCTTTCTTT | CASSPPQGYTEAFF | . | TRBJ1-1 | . | TRBV7-9
TGCGCCAGCCAGGGGGAAGGGACAGGGAATTCACCCCTCCACTTT | CASQGEGTGNSPLHF | TRBD1 | TRBJ1-6 | . | TRBV5-1
TGTGCTAGTGGTTTATTAAGCTCCTACGAGCAGTACTTC | CASGLLSSYEQYF | . | TRBJ2-7 | . | TRBV12-5
TGCAGCGCTTATTCCCTTCTAGCGGGGGCTCCGAGCTCCTACAATGAGCAGTTCTTC | CSAYSLLAGAPSSYNEQFF | TRBD2 | TRBJ2-1 | . | TRBV29-1
TGTGCCAGCAGTTTGAACCCGAGGGGGCTCTACGAGCAGTACTTC | CASSLNPRGLYEQYF | TRBD1 | TRBJ2-7 | . | TRBV27
TGTGCCAGCAGCGACCGAGGCAATCAGCCCCAGCATTTT | CASSDRGNQPQHF | . | TRBJ1-5 | . | TRBV12-3/TRBV12-4
TGCGCCAGCAGCCTGGACAGCAACACTGAAGCTTTCTTT | CASSLDSNTEAFF | . | TRBJ1-1 | . | TRBV5-1
TGCGCCAGCAGCCAAGCCAGGGGATACTACGAGCAGTACTTC | CASSQARGYYEQYF | . | TRBJ2-7 | . | TRBV4-1
TGTGCCATTCGGACAGGGCTTTGGTATGGCTACACCTTC | CAIRTGLWYGYTF | TRBD1 | TRBJ1-2 | once | TRBV12-3/TRBV12-4
TGTGCCAGCAGCAACGGGAGACCGTTCACCGGGGAGCTGTTTTTT | CASSNGRPFTGELFF | . | TRBJ2-2 | . | TRBV11-2
TGCGCCAGCAGTGACGGGAACACCGGGGAGCTGTTTTTT | CASSDGNTGELFF | . | TRBJ2-2 | . | TRBV10-1
TGTGCCAGTAGAGACAGGGTAACCTACGAGCAGTACTTC | CASRDRVTYEQYF | TRBD1 | TRBJ2-7 | . | TRBV19
TGCAGCGTTGAACCGGGGGGGCCCTACAATGAGCAGTTCTTC | CSVEPGGPYNEQFF | TRBD2 | TRBJ2-1 | . | TRBV29-1
TGTGCCAGCAGCCCCCCGCCGAACACTGAAGCTTTCTTT | CASSPPPNTEAFF | . | TRBJ1-1 | once | TRBV7-9
TGTGCCAGCAGTGAGACGATAGAGACCCAGTACTTC | CASSETIETQYF | . | TRBJ2-5 | few | TRBV2